The entry below describes one T cell receptor (beta chain). Antigen unknown. Trimming took 8 bases from V and 4 from J; bases not matched to a gene: 7. The CDR3 runs to 14 residues. Germline V gene data show CDR1 as LNHDA and CDR2 as SQIVND (reference sequence). Libraries were prepared by immunoSEQ multiplex PCR; TCRdb keeps only in-frame clonotypes and omits some of them. Among about 97,000 clones, 80% were seen once, and the ten largest hold roughly 17%. The sample is drawn from a study of Ad26.COV2.S vaccination and SARS-CoV-2 variants. Study-wide results and caveats: Recipients of either vaccine or placebo displayed similar breadth of non-spike TCRs. Reported post-vaccination CD8+ and CD4+ T cell responses to spike showed substantial breadth. Vaccine recipients posted higher spike-specific TCR breadth than their placebo counterparts. Total T cell responses were possibly underestimated by TCR breadth and depth analyses.

The rearrangement joins TRBV19 to TRBJ2-3; 9 positions agree with TRBD1. This receptor was taken from a human donor who had recovered from COVID-19. The sequences come from peripheral blood, collected after recovery from COVID-19. The CDR3 region has the DNA TGTGCCAGTGCCGGGACAGGGTCCGCAGATACGCAGTATTTT. This codes for CASAGTGSADTQYF.